These 20 T cell receptor beta chains were all obtained from the same sample, sequenced in a study of shared clonotypes between healthy human individuals (dated by TCRdb to 2020 to 2021). Library creation used the immunoSEQ multiplex PCR assay. This immuneACCESS table, as held by TCRdb, lists in-frame sequences with V and J called but not all clones. Of the missing ones, under half trace to an unresolved V gene in checked studies; the others have no known cause. The table for this sample lists 950,000 to 1,100,000 clones; 75% of them were counted only once. The biggest ten clones account for over 1.3% of the sample. The material sequenced was memory CD4+ T cells sorted from blood. The cell subset or site label, as the study defines it: CD45RA-negative fraction. The receptor set was obtained from a man aged 18-30 years in good health.

The genes are TRBV11-2 and TRBJ2-5; D possibly corresponds to TRBD1 (6 bases). The CDR3 covers 17 residues. From germline, CDR1 is SGHAT and CDR2 FQNNGV. With 5 bases removed from V and 5 bases from J, the gap between germline ends came to 24 bases. The CDR3 bases are TGTGCCAGCAGCCCCACCGGTGGTCAGGGGCGGGCGGAGACCCAGTACTTC. It yields the protein CASSPTGGQGRAETQYF.

V usage is TRBV7-2 and J usage is TRBJ2-5, with D tentatively TRBD2 (6 bases). Trimming removed 5 bases at V and 0 bases at J, with 10 bases between. The CDR3 runs 14 residues. The germline V gene has CDR1 SGHTA and CDR2 FQGNSA. The CDR3 loop is CASSNSGNQETQYF. The DNA for the CDR3 is TGTGCCAGCAGCAATAGCGGAAACCAAGAGACCCAGTACTTC.

V usage is TRBV11-2 and J usage is TRBJ2-5, with a possible D match to TRBD2 (6 bases). CDR1 SGHAT and CDR2 FQNNGV come from the germline V gene. The CDR3 has 14 amino acids. The germline V and J ends were trimmed by 1 base and 6 bases, with 12 bases remaining between them. This CDR3 reads CASSLGGGEKTQYF. Written as DNA, the CDR3 is TGTGCCAGCAGCTTAGGTGGAGGGGAAAAGACCCAGTACTTC.

The V call is TRBV5-1, the J call TRBJ1-6, with D possibly being TRBD1 (6 bases). The CDR3 spans 16 residues. Germline CDR1 SGHRS, CDR2 YFSETQ. V gave up 4 bases and J gave up 5 bases, with 16 bases separating them. The CDR3: CASSGGRGGNNSPLHF. CDR3 DNA sequence: TGCGCCAGCAGCGGCGGCCGAGGGGGAAATAATTCACCCCTCCACTTT.

The rearrangement uses TRBV10-3 and TRBJ2-7, with 13 bases fitting TRBD2. Germline V CDR1 and CDR2: ENHRY, SYGVKD. Trimming at V came to 10 bases and at J to 1 base, leaving 10 bases not matched to a gene. This CDR3 spans 16 amino acids. In DNA, the CDR3 is TGTGCCAGCCTCGGGACTAGCGGGGACTTGTCCTACGAGCAGTACTTC. Translated, it gives CASLGTSGDLSYEQYF.

This clone was picked up many times. The sample holds other DNA sequences that translate to the same CDR3. The CDR3 DNA is TGTGCCACCAGCAGAGGTGGGGTCTCCTACGAGCAGTACTTC. Amino acid sequence: CATSRGGVSYEQYF. J is TRBJ2-7 and V is TRBV15; D gene ambiguous. Germline CDR1 and CDR2: LNHNV and YYDKDF (reference sequence). CDR3 length equals 14 residues. Trimming removed 1 base from V and 0 bases from J, with 7 bases in between.

The J gene is TRBJ2-5, the V gene TRBV12-5, with 7 nucleotides matching TRBD1. J gave up 2 bases and V 7 bases, and 7 bases lay outside the gene matches. Germline CDR1 is LGHNT and CDR2 is FRNRAP. CDR3 length equals 14 residues. The CDR3 region is CASARDSVQETQYF. The CDR3 DNA sequence: TGTGCTAGTGCCAGGGACAGTGTTCAAGAGACCCAGTACTTC.

V is TRBV7-8 and J is TRBJ2-5; D not resolved. Trimming removed 3 bases at V and 5 bases at J, with 13 bases between. Germline CDR1 SGHVS, CDR2 FQNEAQ. The CDR3 runs to 14 residues. CDR3 protein: CASSLDLLGETQYF. CDR3 DNA sequence: TGTGCCAGCAGCTTGGACCTCTTGGGGGAGACCCAGTACTTC.

The gene calls are TRBV7-2 and TRBJ2-1, with D maybe TRBD1 (6 bases). The CDR3 has 14 amino acids. CDR1 is SGHTA, CDR2 FQGNSA, per germline. V gave up 4 bases and J gave up 8 bases, with 15 bases separating them. The CDR3 loop reads CASSSSSGGYEQFF. In DNA form, the CDR3 reads TGTGCCAGCAGCTCCAGCAGTGGGGGCTATGAGCAGTTCTTC.

There are a few counts of this clone. The rearrangement links TRBV11-2 to TRBJ2-3; possible D gene TRBD2, 6 bases. The V end was cut by 5 bases, the J end by 0 bases, with 9 bases between. The CDR3 length is 14 residues. Per germline, CDR1 SGHAT and CDR2 FQNNGV. The CDR3 DNA sequence: TGTGCCAGCAGCCGTGGGACTAGCACAGATACGCAGTATTTT. This encodes CASSRGTSTDTQYF.

The chain couples TRBV6-5 to TRBJ1-2; the D gene is possibly TRBD1 (6 bases). CDR3 length equals 16 residues. V was clipped by 0 bases and J by 7 bases, with 18 bases between them. Per germline, CDR1 MNHEY and CDR2 SVGAGI. This CDR3 reads CASSYSSLQGKGGYTF. CDR3 nucleotides: TGTGCCAGCAGTTACTCGTCACTACAGGGAAAGGGTGGCTACACCTTC.

V gene TRBV4-1 combines with J gene TRBJ1-1; tentatively, D is TRBD1 (6 bases). Germline CDR1 is MGHRA and CDR2 is YSYEKL. V lost 8 bases to trimming and J lost 3 bases, with 13 bases between them. The CDR3 spans 13 residues. CDR3 sequence (DNA): TGCGCCAGCGGGGGGGGGCCGGACACTGAAGCTTTCTTT. Protein product: CASGGGPDTEAFF.

V and J are TRBV15 and TRBJ1-1; the D is unclear. Trimming cost V 5 bases and J 4 bases, with 17 bases left between them. CDR1 is LNHNV and CDR2 is YYDKDF in the germline V gene (reference sequence). The CDR3 runs to 15 residues. CDR3 protein: CATSAQHRVVTEAFF. As DNA, the CDR3 is TGTGCCACCAGCGCCCAGCATAGGGTAGTCACTGAAGCTTTCTTT.

The chain combines TRBV7-2 with TRBJ2-7; D perhaps matches TRBD1 (5 bases). The CDR3 is 15 amino acids. The V end was cut by 1 base, the J end by 3 bases, with 13 bases between. Germline-derived CDR1 and CDR2 are SGHTA and FQGNSA. For the CDR3, the DNA is TGTGCCAGCAGCTTAGACCAGGGCGGCGGCTACGAGCAGTACTTC. Amino acids: CASSLDQGGGYEQYF.

Regarding this clone: This likely stems from a read error, as it lies one base from a far larger clone. This sample includes further DNA sequences coding for the same CDR3. This sequence joins TRBV2 and TRBJ2-7; D ambiguous. V was trimmed by 1 base and J by 2 bases, leaving 3 bases between them. The CDR3 runs 12 residues. Germline loops: CDR1 SNHLY, CDR2 FYNNEI. The CDR3 spells CASSEGPYEQYF. The CDR3 DNA reads TGTGCCAGCAGTGAAGGGCCCTACGAGCAGTACTTC. The full variable domain, rest sourced from reference TRBV2 and TRBJ2-7, is EPEVTQTPSHQVTQMGQEVILRCVPISNHLYFYWYRQILGQKVEFLVSFYNNEISEKSEIFDDQFSVERPDGSNFTLKIRSTKLEDSAMYFCASSEGPYEQYFGPGTRLTVT.

The V call is TRBV5-6, the J call TRBJ1-2, with 12 nucleotides matching TRBD1. This CDR3 is built from 16 residues. Germline V gives CDR1 SGHDT, CDR2 YYEEEE. Trimming took 0 bases from V and 4 from J; bases not matched to a gene: 4. CDR3 sequence: CASSLGGQGAVYGYTF. The CDR3 DNA follows: TGTGCCAGCAGCTTGGGGGGACAGGGGGCCGTCTATGGCTACACCTTC.

The V call is TRBV5-1, the J call TRBJ2-3, with TRBD2 as a possible D gene (5 bases). Per the germline V gene, CDR1 is SGHRS and CDR2 is YFSETQ. V was shortened by 4 bases and J by 1 base, with 10 bases between the two germline ends. The CDR3 sequence is 14 residues long. The CDR3 DNA is TGCGCCAGCAGCCCGGACTTCGGCACAGATACGCAGTATTTT. Translating gives CASSPDFGTDTQYF.

This clone has just one count. This chain links TRBV7-2 with TRBJ1-2; D is ambiguous. CDR3 length: 14 amino acids. V lost 0 bases to trimming and J lost 1 base, with 6 bases between them. The V gene's germline CDR1 is SGHTA and CDR2 FQGNSA. CDR3 nucleotides: TGTGCCAGCAGCTTAGCGTACAGTAACTATGGCTACACCTTC. It codes for CASSLAYSNYGYTF.

For the CDR3, the DNA is TGTGCCAGCTCACCATGGGGACAGGGTAATCAGCCCCAGCATTTT. Its protein product is CASSPWGQGNQPQHF. The chain carries TRBV18 and TRBJ1-5, with 9 bases fitting TRBD1. Losses at the gene ends were 2 bases for V and 4 bases for J; bases not matched to a gene: 3. The germline gives CDR1 KGHSH, CDR2 LQKENI. The CDR3 runs 15 residues.

The chain employs TRBV7-2 and TRBJ2-5; 12 nucleotides align to TRBD2. There are 16 residues in the CDR3. Trimming removed 5 bases from V and 3 bases from J; junction bases left unmatched: 7. Germline V gene sequence: CDR1 SGHTA, CDR2 FQGNSA. The CDR3 nucleotides are TGTGCCAGCAGCCCGGGACTAGCGGGTGGCGAAGAGACCCAGTACTTC. It is translated as CASSPGLAGGEETQYF.